This TCR beta chain was sequenced for a study of cytomegalovirus exposure and HLA in healthy donors. Study findings and constraints: Follow-up analysis found HLA locus-dependent TCR association rates, highest for DRB1 and lowest for HLA-C. Information on immune exposure was restricted to one variable (CMV serostatus). A few of the chains that were CMV-associated were confirmed in vitro to be specific for CMV antigens.

The V and J ends lost 2 bases and 0 bases respectively, with 9 bases between them. The CDR3 sequence is 15 residues long. Germline V gene data show CDR1 as SGHNT and CDR2 as YYREEE (reference sequence). Comments on this clone: Its antigen is unidentified.

Vbeta (60) and Jbeta (13) primers were used in the PCR. The assay was immunoSEQ multiplex PCR, and TCRdb's table has in-frame clones only and misses some. This table holds about 62,000 clones, roughly 75% found once. Sequenced material: PBMCs. The receptor was isolated from a woman aged 30 to 39 in good health and CMV-seronegative. The chain uses TRBV5-4 and TRBJ2-1; no definite D call. Here the CDR3 reads CASSFQRSSYNEQFF. The CDR3 DNA reads as TGTGCCAGCAGCTTTCAACGGAGCTCCTACAATGAGCAGTTCTTC. Based on the CDR3 plus reference TRBV5-4 and TRBJ2-1, the full variable domain is ETGVTQSPTHLIKTRGQQVTLRCSSQSGHNTVSWYQQALGQGPQFIFQYYREEENGRGNFPPRFSGLQFPNYSSELNVNALELDDSALYLCASSFQRSSYNEQFFGPGTRLTVL.